This TCR beta chain was observed in a study of response to subunit inactivated influenza vaccine. TCRdb reanalysed the RT-PCR reads using MiXCR and keeps one entry per CDR3 protein. This table has about 540,000 distinct CDR3 sequences, roughly a quarter appearing once. These data were likewise used in another study, on T cells expressing NK-cell markers. That source notes: With UMIs, 5'RACE template switching was used to make TCR beta cDNA. Of CD8+ T cells, about 1.0-8% belonged to dominant NKG2C+ clonotypes in five or six donors.

The source of this sequence is a man aged 50 or older who received an inactivated influenza vaccine. Sequencing used CD4+ T cells sorted from PBMCs, obtained approximately 12 days after vaccination.

The CDR3: CASSPILPLNTEAFF. For the CDR3, the DNA is TGCGCCAGCAGCCCTATCCTACCGCTGAACACTGAAGCTTTCTTT. The chain uses TRBV5-1 and TRBJ1-1, with D uncertain. V was cut by 4 bases and J by 0 bases, with 13 bases left in between. The germline CDR1 and CDR2 sequences are SGHRS and YFSETQ. CDR3 size: 15 residues.